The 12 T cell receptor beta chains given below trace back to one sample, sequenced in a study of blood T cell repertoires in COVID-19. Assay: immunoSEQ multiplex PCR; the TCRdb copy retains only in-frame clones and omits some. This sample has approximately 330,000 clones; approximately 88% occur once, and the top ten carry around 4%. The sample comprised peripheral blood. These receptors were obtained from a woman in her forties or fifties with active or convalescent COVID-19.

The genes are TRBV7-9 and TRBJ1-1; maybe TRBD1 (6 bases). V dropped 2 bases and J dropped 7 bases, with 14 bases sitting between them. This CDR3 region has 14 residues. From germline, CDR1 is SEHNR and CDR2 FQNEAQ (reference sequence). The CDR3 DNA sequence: TGTGCCAGCAGCTTAAGAGGGACAAACTTTGAAGCTTTCTTT. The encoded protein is CASSLRGTNFEAFF.

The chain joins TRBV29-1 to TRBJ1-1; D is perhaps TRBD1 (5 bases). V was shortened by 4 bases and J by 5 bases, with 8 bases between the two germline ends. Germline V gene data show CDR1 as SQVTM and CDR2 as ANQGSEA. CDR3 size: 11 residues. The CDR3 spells CSVVGETEAFF. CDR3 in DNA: TGCAGCGTTGTAGGGGAAACTGAAGCTTTCTTT.

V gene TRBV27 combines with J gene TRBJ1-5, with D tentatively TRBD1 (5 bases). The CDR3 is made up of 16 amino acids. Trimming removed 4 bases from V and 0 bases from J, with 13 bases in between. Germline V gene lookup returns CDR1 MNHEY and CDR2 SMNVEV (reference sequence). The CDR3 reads CASSSLGDYSNQPQHF. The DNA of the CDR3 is TGTGCCAGCAGTTCTCTAGGGGACTATAGCAATCAGCCCCAGCATTTT.

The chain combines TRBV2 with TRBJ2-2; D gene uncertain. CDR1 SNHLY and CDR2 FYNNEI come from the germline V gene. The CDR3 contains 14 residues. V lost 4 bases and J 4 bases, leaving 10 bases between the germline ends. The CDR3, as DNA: TGTGCCAGCAGTGGACTGGTTGTCACCGGGGAGCTGTTTTTT. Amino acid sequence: CASSGLVVTGELFF.

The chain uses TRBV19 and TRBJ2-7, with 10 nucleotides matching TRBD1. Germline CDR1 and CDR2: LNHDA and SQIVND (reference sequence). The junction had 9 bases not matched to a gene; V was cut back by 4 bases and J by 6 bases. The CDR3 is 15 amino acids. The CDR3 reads CASSTTGTGVGEQYF. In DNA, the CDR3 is TGTGCCAGTAGTACGACCGGGACAGGGGTTGGCGAGCAGTACTTC.

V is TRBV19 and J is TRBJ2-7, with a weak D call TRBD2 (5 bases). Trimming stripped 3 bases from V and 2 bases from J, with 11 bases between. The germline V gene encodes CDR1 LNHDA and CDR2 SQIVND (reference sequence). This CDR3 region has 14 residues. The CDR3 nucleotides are TGTGCCAGTAGTATCACCGCGGAGGCCTACGAGCAGTACTTC. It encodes CASSITAEAYEQYF.

CDR3 sequence (DNA): TGTGCCAGCAGCCAAAACAGGGGGGAAGGCCAAGAGACCCAGTACTTC. Its protein is CASSQNRGEGQETQYF. This sequence joins TRBV14 and TRBJ2-5, with TRBD1 identical over 8 bases. There are 16 residues in the CDR3. V lost 2 bases to trimming and J lost 1 base; unmatched junction nucleotides: 6. Germline loops: CDR1 SGHDN, CDR2 FVKESK.

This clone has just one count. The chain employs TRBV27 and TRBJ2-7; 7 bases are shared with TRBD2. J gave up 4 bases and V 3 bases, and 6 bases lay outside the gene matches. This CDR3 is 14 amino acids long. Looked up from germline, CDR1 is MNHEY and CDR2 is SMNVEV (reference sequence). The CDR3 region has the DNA TGTGCCAGCAGTTTGGCGGGAGCATCGTACGAGCAGTACTTC. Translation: CASSLAGASYEQYF.

The chain's CDR3 is CAWRARSSAYGYTF. As DNA, the CDR3 is TGTGCCTGGAGGGCGAGATCAAGCGCCTATGGCTACACCTTC. This sequence joins TRBV30 and TRBJ1-2, with unresolved D. CDR3 size: 14 residues. The germline CDR1 and CDR2 sequences are GTSNPN and SVGIG (reference sequence). Trimming pared 3 bases from V and 4 bases from J, leaving 15 bases between.

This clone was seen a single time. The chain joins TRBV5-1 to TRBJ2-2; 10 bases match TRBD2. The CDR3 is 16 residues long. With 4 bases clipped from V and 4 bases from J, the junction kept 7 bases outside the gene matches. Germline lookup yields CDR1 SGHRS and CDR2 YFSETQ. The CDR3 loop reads CASSQSGGASTGELFF. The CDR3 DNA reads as TGCGCCAGCAGCCAAAGCGGGGGGGCCAGCACCGGGGAGCTGTTTTTT.

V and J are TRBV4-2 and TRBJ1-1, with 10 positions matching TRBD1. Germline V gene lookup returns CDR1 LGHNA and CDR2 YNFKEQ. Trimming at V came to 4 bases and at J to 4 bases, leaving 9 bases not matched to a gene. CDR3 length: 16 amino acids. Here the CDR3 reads CASSLRDRGRSTEAFF. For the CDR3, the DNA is TGTGCCAGCAGCCTTCGGGACAGGGGAAGGAGCACTGAAGCTTTCTTT.

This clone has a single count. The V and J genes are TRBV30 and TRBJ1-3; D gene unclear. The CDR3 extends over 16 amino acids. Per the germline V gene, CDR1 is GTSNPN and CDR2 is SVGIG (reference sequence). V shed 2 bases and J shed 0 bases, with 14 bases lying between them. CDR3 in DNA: TGTGCCTGGAGTTTCTCACATCGGGGCTCTGGAAACACCATATATTTT. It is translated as CAWSFSHRGSGNTIYF.